This entry lists 17 T cell receptor beta chains sequenced from one sample in a study of blood T cells in healthy people across ages. A second roughly 6 to 11 cycle PCR used barcoded and J-beta primers. Using its own MiXCR run on the 5' RACE reads, TCRdb lists one record per CDR3 protein. The table records approximately 800,000 distinct CDR3 sequences, less than 70% of them present only once. Sequenced: blood. The receptors originated from a man at least 80 years old in good health.

This chain joins TRBV5-1 and TRBJ2-7; 7 nucleotides agree with TRBD1. Germline trimming cut 4 bases from V and 3 bases from J; bases unmatched to any gene: 7. This CDR3 is 14 amino acids long. Looked up from germline, CDR1 is SGHRS and CDR2 is YFSETQ. The CDR3 DNA sequence: TGCGCCAGCAGCCCTGAGGGACAGAACTACGAGCAGTACTTC. This gives the protein CASSPEGQNYEQYF.

The sample holds a few counts of this clonotype. The chain recombines TRBV24-1 with TRBJ2-5; unclear D gene. Germline V gene sequence: CDR1 KGHDR, CDR2 SFDVKD. The length of the CDR3 is 12 residues. The V end was cut by 5 bases, the J end by 2 bases, with 5 bases between. CDR3 protein: CATSASQETQYF. The CDR3 nucleotides are TGTGCCACCAGTGCCTCACAAGAGACCCAGTACTTC.

This clonotype was recorded a few times. The V gene is TRBV29-1, the J gene TRBJ2-3, with a tentative D call TRBD1 (6 bases). This CDR3 spans 11 amino acids. Trimming cost V 7 bases and J 14 bases, with 19 bases left between them. CDR1 is SQVTM, CDR2 ANQGSEA, per germline. The DNA of the CDR3 is TGCAGCGCGTTACAGGGCAGATACGCGTATTTT. It yields the protein CSALQGRYAYF.

This clonotype was seen a few times. V gene TRBV7-3 combines with J gene TRBJ2-1, with D maybe TRBD2 (6 bases). The CDR3 has 16 residues. The germline gives CDR1 SGHTA, CDR2 FQGTGA. The V gene lost 5 bases and the J gene lost 6 bases, with 20 bases spanning the gap. DNA for the CDR3: TGTGCCAGCAGCCCACTTAGGGCGCAGGGACTCAATGAGCAGTTCTTC. Its protein is CASSPLRAQGLNEQFF.

The chain uses TRBV20-1 and TRBJ1-2; unclear D gene. V gave up 6 bases and J gave up 4 bases, with 15 bases separating them. Germline V lookup: CDR1 DFQATT, CDR2 SNEGSKA (reference sequence). The CDR3 sequence is 13 residues long. The CDR3 DNA follows: TGCAGTGCAGCAATCGACAAGAGCTATGGCTACACCTTC. This translates into CSAAIDKSYGYTF.

Written as DNA, the CDR3 is TGTGCCATCAGGCCGGACGGGGGGCACGGTAATGAGCAGTTCTTC. It specifies CAIRPDGGHGNEQFF. The J gene is TRBJ2-1, the V gene TRBV10-3; D is possibly TRBD2 (7 bases). The V gene lost 6 bases and the J gene lost 7 bases, with 19 bases spanning the gap. This CDR3 contains 15 residues. Germline CDR1 and CDR2: ENHRY and SYGVKD.

In its sample, this clonotype was seen a few times. The chain's CDR3 is CASSPTTPEKLFF. The CDR3 DNA is TGTGCCAGCAGCCCCACCACTCCCGAAAAACTGTTTTTT. The J gene is TRBJ1-4, the V gene TRBV7-9, with D uncertain. The germline gives CDR1 SEHNR, CDR2 FQNEAQ (reference sequence). V was shortened by 5 bases and J by 8 bases, with 12 bases between the two germline ends. The CDR3 contains 13 residues.

As DNA, the CDR3 is TGTGCCAGCAGCTCCCAGAGGGGGCAGGTCGCTTTCTTT. It yields the protein CASSSQRGQVAFF. The genes are TRBV11-2 and TRBJ1-1, with 7 nucleotides matching TRBD1. Germline V gene lookup returns CDR1 SGHAT and CDR2 FQNNGV. V lost 4 bases, J lost 11 bases, and 10 bases stayed unmatched. The CDR3 loop spans 13 amino acids. Using reference TRBV11-2 and TRBJ1-1 for the parts outside the CDR3, the full variable domain is EAGVAQSPRYKIIEKRQSVAFWCNPISGHATLYWYQQILGQGPKLLIQFQNNGVVDDSQLPKDRFSAERLKGVDSTLKIQPAKLEDSAVYLCASSSQRGQVAFFGQGTRLTVV.

Concerning this clonotype itself: The junction departs from the called germline gene at one end, perhaps through a read error. The chain carries TRBV7-2 and TRBJ2-7, with D maybe TRBD2 (6 bases). The CDR3 sequence is 13 residues long. From germline, CDR1 is SGHTA and CDR2 FQGNSA. The CDR3 loop is CASILGGIYEQYF. CDR3 DNA: TGTGCCAGCATCTTAGGCGGGATCTACGAGCAGTACTTC.

This clonotype was counted a single time. The CDR3 spells CASSLFPSGSYSPSPVHRRYF. The CDR3 DNA follows: TGTGCCAGCAGTTTATTCCCTAGCGGGTCGTATTCTCCCTCTCCCGTCCATCGTAGGTACTTC. The chain couples TRBV27 to TRBJ2-7; 8 bases are shared with TRBD2. CDR1 MNHEY and CDR2 SMNVEV come from the germline V gene (reference sequence). The CDR3 spans 21 residues. The junction had 32 bases not matched to a gene; V was cut back by 1 base and J by 12 bases.

The chain couples TRBV20-1 to TRBJ2-1; 8 bases map to TRBD2. The assigned J gene may be wrong: the sequence end matches TRBJ2-7 better. Germline CDR1 and CDR2: DFQATT and SNEGSKA (reference sequence). The CDR3 is 14 amino acids. The CDR3 region has the DNA TGCAGTGCTAGGGACGGGGGGGGAACTGACGAGCAGTACTTC. It is translated as CSARDGGGTDEQYF.

This rearrangement joins TRBV3-1 to TRBJ2-3, with 10 bases matching TRBD2. J lost 14 bases, V lost 4 bases, and 18 bases had no gene match. This CDR3 has 16 amino acids. Germline V gene data show CDR1 as LGHDT and CDR2 as YNNKEL (reference sequence). In nucleotides, the CDR3 is TGTGCCAGCAGCCCCTTAGCGGGAGGATCTCACAGATACGCGTATTTT. This codes for CASSPLAGGSHRYAYF.

This clonotype was counted at least ten times. This chain connects TRBV24-1 to TRBJ2-1; 11 bases align to TRBD2. With 5 bases clipped from V and 9 bases from J, the junction kept 8 bases outside the gene matches. Germline V gene data show CDR1 as KGHDR and CDR2 as SFDVKD. This CDR3 has 15 residues. DNA for the CDR3: TGTGCCACCAGTGCCTTACTAGCGGGAGTTGGTGAGCAGTTCTTC. This translates into CATSALLAGVGEQFF.

The chain is built from TRBV29-1 and TRBJ2-7, with a tentative D call TRBD2 (6 bases). The V end was cut by 2 bases, the J end by 5 bases, with 10 bases between. The CDR3 runs to 12 residues. Germline CDR1 is SQVTM and CDR2 is ANQGSEA. In DNA form, the CDR3 reads TGCAGCGTTGAAAGCGGAGGGGACGAGCAGTACTTC. Its protein is CSVESGGDEQYF.

This chain connects TRBV11-2 to TRBJ1-2, with D possibly TRBD1 on 5 matching bases. Trimming took 3 bases from V and 7 from J, leaving 9 bases between them. CDR1 is SGHAT and CDR2 is FQNNGV in the germline V gene. CDR3 length: 12 amino acids. CDR3 amino acids: CASSFGGVGYTF. As DNA, the CDR3 is TGTGCCAGCAGCTTCGGAGGGGTTGGCTACACCTTC.

This clonotype appeared a few times. The chain joins TRBV20-1 to TRBJ1-1; no clear D gene. The CDR3 extends over 15 amino acids. V gave up 4 bases and J gave up 4 bases, with 19 bases separating them. Germline V gene sequence: CDR1 DFQATT, CDR2 SNEGSKA (reference sequence). The CDR3 sequence is CSATPSRAGGTEAFF. The CDR3 coding sequence is TGCAGTGCTACGCCCTCCCGGGCAGGCGGCACTGAAGCTTTCTTT.

The V call is TRBV5-5, the J call TRBJ2-7; D assignment may be TRBD1 or TRBD2 (5 bases each). V was trimmed by 6 bases and J by 2 bases, leaving 18 bases between them. This CDR3 spans 15 amino acids. Germline V gives CDR1 SGHKS, CDR2 YYEKEE (reference sequence). The CDR3 here is CASNLGPLGAYEQYF. Here the CDR3 DNA reads TGTGCCAGCAACCTTGGACCCTTGGGGGCCTACGAGCAGTACTTC. The full variable domain, completed using reference TRBV5-5 and TRBJ2-7, is DAGVTQSPTHLIKTRGQQVTLRCSPISGHKSVSWYQQVLGQGPQFIFQYYEKEERGRGNFPDRFSARQFPNYSSELNVNALLLGDSALYLCASNLGPLGAYEQYFGPGTRLTVT.